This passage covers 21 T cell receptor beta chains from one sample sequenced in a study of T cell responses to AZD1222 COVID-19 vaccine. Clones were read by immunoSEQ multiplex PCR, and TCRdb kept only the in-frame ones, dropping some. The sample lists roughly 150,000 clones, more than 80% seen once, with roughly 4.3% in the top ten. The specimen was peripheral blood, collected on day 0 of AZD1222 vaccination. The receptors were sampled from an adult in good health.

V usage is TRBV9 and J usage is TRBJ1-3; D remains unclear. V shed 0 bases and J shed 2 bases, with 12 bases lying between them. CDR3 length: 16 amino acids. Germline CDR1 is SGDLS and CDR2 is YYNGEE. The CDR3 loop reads CASSVGGVIAGNTIYF. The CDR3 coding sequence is TGTGCCAGCAGCGTAGGCGGGGTTATAGCTGGAAACACCATATATTTT.

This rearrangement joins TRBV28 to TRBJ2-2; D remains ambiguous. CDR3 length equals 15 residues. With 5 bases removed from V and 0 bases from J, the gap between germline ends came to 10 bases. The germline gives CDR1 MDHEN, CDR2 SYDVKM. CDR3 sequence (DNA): TGTGCCAGCAGTGGTTATACGTCGAACACCGGGGAGCTGTTTTTT. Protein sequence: CASSGYTSNTGELFF.

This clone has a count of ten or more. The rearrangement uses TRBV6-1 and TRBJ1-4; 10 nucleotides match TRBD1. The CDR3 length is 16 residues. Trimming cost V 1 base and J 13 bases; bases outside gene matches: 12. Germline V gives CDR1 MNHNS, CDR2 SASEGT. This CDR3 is CASSEVSGTGAERLFF. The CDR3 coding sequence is TGTGCCAGCAGTGAAGTATCCGGGACAGGGGCCGAGAGACTGTTTTTT.

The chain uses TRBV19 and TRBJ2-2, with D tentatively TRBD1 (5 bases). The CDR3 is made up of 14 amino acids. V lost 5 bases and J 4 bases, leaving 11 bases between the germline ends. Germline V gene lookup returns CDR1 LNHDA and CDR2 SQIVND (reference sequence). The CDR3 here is CASSLQGRTGELFF. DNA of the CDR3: TGTGCCAGTAGTCTCCAGGGCCGCACCGGGGAGCTGTTTTTT.

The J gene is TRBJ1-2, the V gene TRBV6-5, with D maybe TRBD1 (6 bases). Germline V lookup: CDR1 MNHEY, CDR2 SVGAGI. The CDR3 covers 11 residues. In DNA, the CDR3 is TGTGTCGTGGACAGCAGCTATGGCTACACCTTC. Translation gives CVVDSSYGYTF.

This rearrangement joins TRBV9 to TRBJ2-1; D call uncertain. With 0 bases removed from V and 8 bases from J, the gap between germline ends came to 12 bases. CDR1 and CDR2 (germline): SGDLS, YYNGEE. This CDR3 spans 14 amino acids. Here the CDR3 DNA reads TGTGCCAGCAGCGTAGCGCTCCGGGTCCATGAGCAGTTCTTC. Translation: CASSVALRVHEQFF.

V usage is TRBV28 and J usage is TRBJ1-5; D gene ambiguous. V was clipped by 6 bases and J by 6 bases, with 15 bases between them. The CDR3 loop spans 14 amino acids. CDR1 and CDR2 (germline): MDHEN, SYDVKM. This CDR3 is CASRLHGGSQPQHF. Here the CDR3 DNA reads TGTGCCAGCAGGCTCCACGGAGGGAGTCAGCCCCAGCATTTT.

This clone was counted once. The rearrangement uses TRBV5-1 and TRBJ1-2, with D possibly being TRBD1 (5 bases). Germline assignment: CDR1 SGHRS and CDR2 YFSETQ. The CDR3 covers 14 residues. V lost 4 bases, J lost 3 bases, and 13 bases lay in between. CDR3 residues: CASSPRGEDYGYTF. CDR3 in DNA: TGCGCCAGCAGCCCCCGGGGGGAGGACTATGGCTACACCTTC. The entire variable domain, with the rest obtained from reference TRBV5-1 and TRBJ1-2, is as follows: KAGVTQTPRYLIKTRGQQVTLSCSPISGHRSVSWYQQTPGQGLQFLFEYFSETQRNKGNFPGRFSGRQFSNSRSEMNVSTLELGDSALYLCASSPRGEDYGYTFGSGTRLTVV.

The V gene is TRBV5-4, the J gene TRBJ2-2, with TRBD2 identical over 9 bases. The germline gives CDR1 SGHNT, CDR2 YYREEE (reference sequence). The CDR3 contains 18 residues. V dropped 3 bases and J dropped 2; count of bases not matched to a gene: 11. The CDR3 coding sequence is TGTGCCAGCAGCTCCCCGCTGGGAGCGGGGGGCAACACCGGGGAGCTGTTTTTT. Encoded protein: CASSSPLGAGGNTGELFF.

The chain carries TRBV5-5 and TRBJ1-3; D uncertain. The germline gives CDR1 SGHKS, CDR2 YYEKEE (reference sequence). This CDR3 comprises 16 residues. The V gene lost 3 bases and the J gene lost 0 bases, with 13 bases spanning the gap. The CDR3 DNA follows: TGTGCCAGCAGCTCATTGTCGGGGAACTCTGGAAACACCATATATTTT. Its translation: CASSSLSGNSGNTIYF.

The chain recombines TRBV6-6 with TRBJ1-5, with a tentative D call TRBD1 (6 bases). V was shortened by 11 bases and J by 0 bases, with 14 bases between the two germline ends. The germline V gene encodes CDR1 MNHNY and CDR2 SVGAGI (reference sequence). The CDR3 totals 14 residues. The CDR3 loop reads CASKGGSSNQPQHF. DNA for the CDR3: TGTGCCTCAAAGGGGGGGAGTAGCAATCAGCCCCAGCATTTT.

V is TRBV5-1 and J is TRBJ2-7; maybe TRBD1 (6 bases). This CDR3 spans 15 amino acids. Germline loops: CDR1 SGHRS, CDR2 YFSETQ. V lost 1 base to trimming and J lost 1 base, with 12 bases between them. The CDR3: CASSLSWTESYEQYF. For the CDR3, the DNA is TGCGCCAGCAGCTTGAGCTGGACAGAGTCCTACGAGCAGTACTTC.

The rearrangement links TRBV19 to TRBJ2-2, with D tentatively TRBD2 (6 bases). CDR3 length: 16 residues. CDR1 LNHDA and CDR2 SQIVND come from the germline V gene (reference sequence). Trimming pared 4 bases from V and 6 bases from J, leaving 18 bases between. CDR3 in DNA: TGTGCCAGTAGTAGCGGGGCTACCAATCCCCCCGGGGAGCTGTTTTTT. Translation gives CASSSGATNPPGELFF.

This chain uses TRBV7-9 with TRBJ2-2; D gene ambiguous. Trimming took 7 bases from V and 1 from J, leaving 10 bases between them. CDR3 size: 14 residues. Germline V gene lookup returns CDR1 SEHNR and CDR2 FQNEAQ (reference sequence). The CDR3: CASNLLGNTGELFF. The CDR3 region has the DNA TGTGCCAGCAACCTGCTGGGGAACACCGGGGAGCTGTTTTTT.

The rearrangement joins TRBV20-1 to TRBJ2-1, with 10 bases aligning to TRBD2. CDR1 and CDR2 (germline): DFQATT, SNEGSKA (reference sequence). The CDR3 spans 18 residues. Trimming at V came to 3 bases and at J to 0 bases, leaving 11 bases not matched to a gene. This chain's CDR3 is CSASRSGGARISYNEQFF. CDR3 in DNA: TGCAGTGCTAGTAGGAGCGGGGGGGCCCGTATCTCCTACAATGAGCAGTTCTTC.

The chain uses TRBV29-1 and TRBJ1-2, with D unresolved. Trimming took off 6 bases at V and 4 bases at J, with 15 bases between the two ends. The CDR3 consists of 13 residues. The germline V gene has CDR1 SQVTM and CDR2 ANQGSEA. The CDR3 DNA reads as TGCAGCGTATTAGGCCGGGGTTTCTATGGCTACACCTTC. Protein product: CSVLGRGFYGYTF.

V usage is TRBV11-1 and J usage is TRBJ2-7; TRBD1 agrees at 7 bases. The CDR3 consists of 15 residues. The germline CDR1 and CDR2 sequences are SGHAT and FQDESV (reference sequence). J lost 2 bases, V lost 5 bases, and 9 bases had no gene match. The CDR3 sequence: CASSLRTGLTYEQYF. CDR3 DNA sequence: TGTGCCAGCAGCCTAAGGACAGGTCTGACCTACGAGCAGTACTTC.

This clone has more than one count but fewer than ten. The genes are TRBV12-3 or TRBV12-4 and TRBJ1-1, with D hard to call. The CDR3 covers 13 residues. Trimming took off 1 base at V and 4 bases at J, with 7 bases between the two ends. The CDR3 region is CASSLGEGTEAFF. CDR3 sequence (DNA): TGTGCCAGCAGTTTAGGGGAGGGCACTGAAGCTTTCTTT.

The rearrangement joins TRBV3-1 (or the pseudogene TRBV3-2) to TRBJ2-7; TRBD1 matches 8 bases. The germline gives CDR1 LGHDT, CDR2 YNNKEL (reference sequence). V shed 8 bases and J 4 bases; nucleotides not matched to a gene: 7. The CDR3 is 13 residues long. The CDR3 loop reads CASGQGTRYEQYF. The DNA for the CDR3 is TGTGCCAGCGGACAGGGTACTAGGTACGAGCAGTACTTC.

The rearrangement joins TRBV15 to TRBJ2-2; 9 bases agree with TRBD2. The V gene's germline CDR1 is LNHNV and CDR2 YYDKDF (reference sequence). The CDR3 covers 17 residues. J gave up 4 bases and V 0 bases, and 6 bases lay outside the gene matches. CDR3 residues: CATSRDPTSGRTGELFF. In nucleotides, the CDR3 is TGTGCCACCAGCAGAGATCCGACTAGCGGACGCACCGGGGAGCTGTTTTTT.

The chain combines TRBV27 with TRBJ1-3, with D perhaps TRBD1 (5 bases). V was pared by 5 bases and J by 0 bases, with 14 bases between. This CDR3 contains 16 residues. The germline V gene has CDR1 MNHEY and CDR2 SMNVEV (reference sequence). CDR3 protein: CASSRGRVNSGNTIYF. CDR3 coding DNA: TGTGCCAGCAGTAGAGGCAGGGTGAACTCTGGAAACACCATATATTTT.